One sample yielded the 4 T cell receptor beta chains listed below, sequenced in a study of blood T cell repertoires in COVID-19. The table came from immunoSEQ multiplex PCR; TCRdb's copy has only in-frame clones and leaves some out. The sample includes under 200,000 clones, 70% to 90% of them seen just once. What was sequenced was peripheral blood. The receptors derive from a man aged 55 to 70 with COVID-19, enrolled during active disease.

This sequence joins TRBV7-9 and TRBJ1-1, with D unresolved. Germline lookup yields CDR1 SEHNR and CDR2 FQNEAQ (reference sequence). CDR3 length: 14 amino acids. Between the trimmed V and J ends, which lost 7 bases and 0 bases, there was a span of 12 bases. The CDR3 is CASNPARMNTEAFF. CDR3 bases: TGTGCCAGCAACCCTGCCAGAATGAACACTGAAGCTTTCTTT.

The rearrangement joins TRBV27 to TRBJ1-2, with 7 bases that match TRBD1. V lost 10 bases, J lost 4 bases, and 15 bases stayed unmatched. Per the germline V gene, CDR1 is MNHEY and CDR2 is SMNVEV (reference sequence). The CDR3 spans 15 residues. The CDR3 DNA sequence: TGTGCCACCTTAGAACCACAGGGGTTGGGCTATGGCTACACCTTC. Translated, it gives CATLEPQGLGYGYTF.

This clone was seen a few times. CDR3 loop: CASSEVQGNQPQHF. DNA of the CDR3: TGTGCCAGCAGTGAAGTGCAGGGTAATCAGCCCCAGCATTTT. The chain uses TRBV2 and TRBJ1-5; TRBD1 is a possible D gene (5 bases). Looked up from germline, CDR1 is SNHLY and CDR2 is FYNNEI. The V end was cut by 1 base, the J end by 4 bases, with 8 bases between. The CDR3 has 14 residues.

The gene calls are TRBV28 and TRBJ1-1, with TRBD1 identical over 11 bases. From germline, CDR1 is MDHEN and CDR2 SYDVKM. This CDR3 has 16 residues. J gave up 6 bases and V 5 bases, and 11 bases lay outside the gene matches. The CDR3 DNA sequence: TGTGCCAGCAGTGAACACCCGGGGACAGGGGGTTCTGAAGCTTTCTTT. It specifies CASSEHPGTGGSEAFF.